The next 14 T cell receptor beta chains were all read from a single sample in a study of T cells in Graves' hyperthyroidism and ophthalmopathy. Regions amplified from RNA transcripts were the TCR beta CDR3 regions. With the HTBI primer set, the TCR CDR3 went through a first round of RT-PCR. MiXCR was run by TCRdb on the multiplex PCR reads, yielding one entry per CDR3 protein. Here the sample spans a few hundred thousand distinct CDR3 sequences, around 20% being singletons. Source material: blood. Receptor source: a young man with Graves' ophthalmopathy.

CDR3 in DNA: TGTGCCAGTCGAAGACAGGGAGATAGTGGTGAAAAACTGTTTTTT. It is translated as CASRRQGDSGEKLFF. The rearrangement joins TRBV19 to TRBJ1-4; TRBD1 matches 7 bases. The germline V gene has CDR1 LNHDA and CDR2 SQIVND (reference sequence). After removal of 8 bases from V and 7 bases from J, the junction contained 13 bases not matched to a gene. The CDR3 runs to 15 residues.

This clonotype was seen repeatedly, ten times or more. CDR3: CASIKPANTGELFF. CDR3 DNA sequence: TGTGCCAGCATAAAACCAGCGAACACCGGGGAGCTGTTTTTT. The genes are TRBV28 and TRBJ2-2; D not certain. The CDR3 spans 14 residues. Germline-derived CDR1 and CDR2 are MDHEN and SYDVKM. With 7 bases removed from V and 0 bases from J, the gap between germline ends came to 9 bases.

This clonotype was found many times. The CDR3 reads CASSVGGDQETQYF. DNA for the CDR3: TGTGCCAGCAGCGTAGGAGGGGACCAAGAGACCCAGTACTTC. J is TRBJ2-5 and V is TRBV9; either TRBD1 or TRBD2 may fit D (5 bases each). Trimming took 0 bases from V and 0 from J, leaving 6 bases between them. CDR3 length: 14 residues. Germline V CDR1 and CDR2: SGDLS, YYNGEE.

This CDR3 is CASSQEWASVAGVYNEQFF. As DNA, the CDR3 is TGTGCCAGCAGCCAAGAATGGGCGTCAGTGGCGGGGGTCTACAATGAGCAGTTCTTC. The chain joins TRBV3-1 to TRBJ2-1; TRBD2 matches at 7 bases. The CDR3 consists of 19 residues. V was clipped by 0 bases and J by 3 bases; unmatched bases: 14. Germline V gene data show CDR1 as LGHDT and CDR2 as YNNKEL (reference sequence).

This clonotype was found a few times. The chain joins TRBV20-1 to TRBJ2-5, with D perhaps TRBD1 or TRBD2 (5 bases each). Germline V CDR1 and CDR2: DFQATT, SNEGSKA (reference sequence). The CDR3 totals 10 residues. The CDR3 DNA reads as TGCAGGGGGGTCTTGGGTATCCAGTACTTC. Protein product: CRGVLGIQYF.

Details on this clonotype: It may be a read error: a sequence one base away is much more abundant. The missing conserved phenylalanine or tryptophan at the end of this CDR3 makes a read error likely. This chain joins TRBV5-1 and TRBJ2-1, with TRBD1 identical over 8 bases. Per germline, CDR1 SGHRS and CDR2 YFSETQ. This CDR3 spans 14 amino acids. The CDR3 nucleotides read TGTGCCAGCAGAACTCAGACAGGGGAGGATGAGCAGTTCCTC. It yields the protein CASRTQTGEDEQFL.

This clonotype was observed many times. This chain links TRBV7-8 with TRBJ1-6; 8 positions match TRBD1. V shed 5 bases, J shed 7 bases, and the junction held 7 bases outside the gene matches. Germline V gives CDR1 SGHVS, CDR2 FQNEAQ. The CDR3 is 15 residues long. The CDR3 DNA sequence: TGTGCCAGCAGCATAGACCAGGGGGCAAATTCACCCCTCCACTTT. Amino acids: CASSIDQGANSPLHF.

This clonotype was found a few times. CDR3 residues: CASRGVPDTGELFF. DNA for the CDR3: TGCGCCTCAAGGGGGGTCCCGGACACCGGGGAGCTGTTTTTT. The J gene is TRBJ2-2, the V gene TRBV5-1, with D perhaps TRBD1 or TRBD2 (6 bases each). Germline V gene sequence: CDR1 SGHRS, CDR2 YFSETQ. This CDR3 spans 14 amino acids. V lost 10 bases and J 3 bases, leaving 16 bases between the germline ends.

This clonotype was seen many times. The CDR3, as DNA: TGTGCCAGCAGCTCAGGACTAGCTGGCGGGGAGCTGTTTTTT. Translation: CASSSGLAGGELFF. V gene TRBV7-3 combines with J gene TRBJ2-2, with 8 positions matching TRBD2. This CDR3 has 14 amino acids. CDR1 and CDR2 from the germline V gene are SGHTA and FQGTGA. The V gene end was trimmed by 4 bases and the J gene end by 7 bases; junction bases not matched to a gene: 5.

This clonotype has more than one count but fewer than ten. The chain has TRBV20-1 and TRBJ2-7; 11 bases map to TRBD1. The CDR3 sequence is 12 residues long. In germline, CDR1 is DFQATT, CDR2 SNEGSKA (reference sequence). The V and J ends lost 6 bases and 5 bases, in that order; junction bases with no gene match: 3. In nucleotides, the CDR3 is TGCAGTGCACTGGGACAGGGGGACGAGCAGTACTTC. Translation: CSALGQGDEQYF.

This clonotype was seen repeatedly, ten times or more. V is TRBV6-1 and J is TRBJ2-7; D is ambiguous. V was trimmed by 5 bases and J by 4 bases, leaving 15 bases between them. This CDR3 is built from 14 residues. Per the germline V gene, CDR1 is MNHNS and CDR2 is SASEGT. This CDR3 reads CASSSFGVEYEQYF. The DNA of the CDR3 is TGTGCCAGCAGTTCATTTGGGGTGGAGTACGAGCAGTACTTC.

There are a few counts of this clonotype. V gene TRBV27 combines with J gene TRBJ2-1; 7 bases line up with TRBD1. Germline values: CDR1 MNHEY, CDR2 SMNVEV (reference sequence). CDR3 length equals 15 residues. After removal of 8 bases from V and 10 bases from J, the junction contained 17 bases not matched to a gene. This CDR3 reads CASSPFVRGPEEQFF. CDR3 DNA sequence: TGTGCCAGCTCCCCTTTTGTGAGGGGGCCAGAAGAGCAGTTCTTC.

Regarding this clonotype: A much larger clone lies a single base off, so this may be a read error. The V and J genes are TRBV7-9 and TRBJ2-7; 12 nucleotides line up with TRBD2. CDR1 is SEHNR and CDR2 is FQNEAQ in the germline V gene (reference sequence). There are 14 residues in the CDR3. The CDR3 DNA sequence: TGTGCCAGCAGCTCCACTAGCGGGGGGCCCGAGCAGCACTTC. Encoded protein: CASSSTSGGPEQHF.

The genes are TRBV10-3 and TRBJ2-7; no definite D call. Per the germline V gene, CDR1 is ENHRY and CDR2 is SYGVKD. The V end lost 0 bases, the J end lost 4 bases, and 10 bases lay between the germline ends. The CDR3 covers 14 residues. In DNA form, the CDR3 reads TGTGCCATCAGTGAGTCGCTAGTTGATTACGAGCAGTACTTC. This codes for CAISESLVDYEQYF.